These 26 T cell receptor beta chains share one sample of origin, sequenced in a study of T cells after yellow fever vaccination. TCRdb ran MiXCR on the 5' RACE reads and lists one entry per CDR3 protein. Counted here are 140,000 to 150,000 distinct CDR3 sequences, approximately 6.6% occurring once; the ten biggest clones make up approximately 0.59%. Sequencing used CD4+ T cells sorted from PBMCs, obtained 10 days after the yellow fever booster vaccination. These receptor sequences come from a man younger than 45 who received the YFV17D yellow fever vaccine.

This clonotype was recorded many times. Here the CDR3 reads CSARAPTDTQYF. The CDR3 DNA is TGCAGTGCTAGAGCTCCGACAGATACGCAGTATTTT. V usage is TRBV20-1 and J usage is TRBJ2-3, with D hard to call. Trimming took 1 base from V and 3 from J, leaving 5 bases between them. Germline V gene lookup returns CDR1 DFQATT and CDR2 SNEGSKA (reference sequence). This CDR3 comprises 12 residues.

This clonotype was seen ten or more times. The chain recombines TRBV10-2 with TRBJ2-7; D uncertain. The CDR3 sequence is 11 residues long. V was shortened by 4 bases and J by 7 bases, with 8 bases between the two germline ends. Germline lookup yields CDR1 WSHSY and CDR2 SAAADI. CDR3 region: CASSASWEQYF. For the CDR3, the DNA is TGCGCCAGCAGTGCGTCTTGGGAGCAGTACTTC.

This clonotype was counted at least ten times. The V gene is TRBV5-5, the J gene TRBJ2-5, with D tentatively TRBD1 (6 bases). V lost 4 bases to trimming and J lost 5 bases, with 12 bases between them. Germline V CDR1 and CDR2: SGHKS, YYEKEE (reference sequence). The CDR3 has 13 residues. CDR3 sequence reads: CASSIQGRETQYF. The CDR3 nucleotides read TGTGCCAGCAGCATACAGGGTCGGGAGACCCAGTACTTC.

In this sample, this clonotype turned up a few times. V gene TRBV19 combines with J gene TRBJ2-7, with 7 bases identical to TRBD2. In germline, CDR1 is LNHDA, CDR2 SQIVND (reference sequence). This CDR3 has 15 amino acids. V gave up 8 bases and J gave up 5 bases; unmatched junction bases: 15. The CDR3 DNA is TGTGCCAGTTCACAATGGGGGGGAGTGTTGGACGAGCAGTACTTC. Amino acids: CASSQWGGVLDEQYF.

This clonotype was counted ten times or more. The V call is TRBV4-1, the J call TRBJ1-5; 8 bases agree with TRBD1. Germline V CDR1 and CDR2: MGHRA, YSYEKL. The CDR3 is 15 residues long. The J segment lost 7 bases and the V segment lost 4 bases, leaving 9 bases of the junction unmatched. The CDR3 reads CASSPVAGGQQPQHF. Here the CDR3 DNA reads TGCGCCAGCAGCCCGGTGGCAGGGGGCCAGCAGCCCCAGCATTTT.

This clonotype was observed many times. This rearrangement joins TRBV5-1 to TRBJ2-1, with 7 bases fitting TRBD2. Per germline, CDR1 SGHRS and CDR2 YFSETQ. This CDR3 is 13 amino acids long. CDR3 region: CASRLAVNNEQFF. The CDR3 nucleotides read TGCGCTTCCAGGCTAGCGGTTAACAATGAGCAGTTCTTC.

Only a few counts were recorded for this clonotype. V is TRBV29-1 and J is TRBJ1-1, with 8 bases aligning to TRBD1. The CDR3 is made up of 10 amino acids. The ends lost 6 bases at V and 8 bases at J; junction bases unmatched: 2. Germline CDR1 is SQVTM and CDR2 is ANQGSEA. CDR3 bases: TGCAGCGTGGGGGACAGGGAAGCTTTCTTT. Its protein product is CSVGDREAFF.

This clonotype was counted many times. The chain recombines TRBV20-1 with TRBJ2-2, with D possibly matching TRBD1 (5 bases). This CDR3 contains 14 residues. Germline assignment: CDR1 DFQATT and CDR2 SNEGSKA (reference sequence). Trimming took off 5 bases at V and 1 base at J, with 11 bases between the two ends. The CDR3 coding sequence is TGCAGTGCTCTCAGGGCAGGGAACACCGGGGAGCTGTTTTTT. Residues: CSALRAGNTGELFF.

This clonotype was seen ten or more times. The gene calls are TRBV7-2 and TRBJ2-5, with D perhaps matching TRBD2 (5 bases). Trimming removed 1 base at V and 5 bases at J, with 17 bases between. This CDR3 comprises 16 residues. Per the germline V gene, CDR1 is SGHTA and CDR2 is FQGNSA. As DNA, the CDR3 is TGTGCCAGCAGCTTAGTCCCCGGCCCAAGAGGGGAGACCCAGTACTTC. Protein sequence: CASSLVPGPRGETQYF.

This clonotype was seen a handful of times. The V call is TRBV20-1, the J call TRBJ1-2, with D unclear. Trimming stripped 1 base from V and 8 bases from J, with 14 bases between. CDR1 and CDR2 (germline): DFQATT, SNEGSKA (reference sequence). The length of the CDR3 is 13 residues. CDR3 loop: CSARVRESEGYTF. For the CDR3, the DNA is TGCAGTGCTAGAGTGCGGGAATCGGAGGGCTACACCTTC.

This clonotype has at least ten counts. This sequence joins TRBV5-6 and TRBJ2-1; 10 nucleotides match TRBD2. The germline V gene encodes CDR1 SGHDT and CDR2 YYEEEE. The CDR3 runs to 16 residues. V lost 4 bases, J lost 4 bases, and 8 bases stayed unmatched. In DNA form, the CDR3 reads TGTGCCAGCAGCCGTCCTAGCGGGAGTAGGTACAATGAGCAGTTCTTC. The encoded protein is CASSRPSGSRYNEQFF.

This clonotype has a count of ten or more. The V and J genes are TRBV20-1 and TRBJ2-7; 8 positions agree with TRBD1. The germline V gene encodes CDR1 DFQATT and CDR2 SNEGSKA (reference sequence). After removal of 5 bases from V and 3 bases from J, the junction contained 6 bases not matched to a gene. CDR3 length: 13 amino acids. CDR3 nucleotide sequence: TGCAGTGCTGGCGGACAGGGTAACTACGAGCAGTACTTC. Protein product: CSAGGQGNYEQYF.

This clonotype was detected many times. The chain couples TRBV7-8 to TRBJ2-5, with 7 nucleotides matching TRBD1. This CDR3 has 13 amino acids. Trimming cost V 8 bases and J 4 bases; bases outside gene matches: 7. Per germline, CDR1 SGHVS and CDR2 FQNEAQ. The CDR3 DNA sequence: TGTGCCAGCGGAAAAAACAGGGGAGAGACCCAGTACTTC. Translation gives CASGKNRGETQYF.

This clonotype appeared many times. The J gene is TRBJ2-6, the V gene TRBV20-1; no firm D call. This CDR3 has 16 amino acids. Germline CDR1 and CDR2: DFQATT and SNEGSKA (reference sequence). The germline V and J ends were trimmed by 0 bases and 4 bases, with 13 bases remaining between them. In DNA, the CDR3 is TGCAGTGCTAGAGAGCCCCGACCGGTGGGGGCCAACGTCCTGACTTTC. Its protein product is CSAREPRPVGANVLTF.

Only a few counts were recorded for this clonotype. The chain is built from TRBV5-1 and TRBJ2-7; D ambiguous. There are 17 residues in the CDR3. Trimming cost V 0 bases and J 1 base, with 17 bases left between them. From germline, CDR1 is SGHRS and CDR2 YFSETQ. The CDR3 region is CASSLVRPTLVSYEQYF. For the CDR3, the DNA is TGCGCCAGCAGCTTGGTTCGGCCAACCCTCGTTTCCTACGAGCAGTACTTC.

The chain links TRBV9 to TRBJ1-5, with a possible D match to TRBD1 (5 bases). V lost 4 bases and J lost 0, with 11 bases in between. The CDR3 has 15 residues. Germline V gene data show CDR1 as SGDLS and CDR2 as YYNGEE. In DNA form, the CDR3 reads TGTGCCAGCAGCAAGACAGATAATAGCAATCAGCCCCAGCATTTT. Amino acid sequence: CASSKTDNSNQPQHF.

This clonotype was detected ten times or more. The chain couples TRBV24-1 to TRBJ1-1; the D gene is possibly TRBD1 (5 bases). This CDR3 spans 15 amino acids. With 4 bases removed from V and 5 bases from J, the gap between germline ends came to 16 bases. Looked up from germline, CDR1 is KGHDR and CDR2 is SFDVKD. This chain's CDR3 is CATSDQRDGRTEAFF. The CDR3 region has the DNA TGTGCCACCAGTGACCAACGGGACGGTCGGACTGAAGCTTTCTTT.

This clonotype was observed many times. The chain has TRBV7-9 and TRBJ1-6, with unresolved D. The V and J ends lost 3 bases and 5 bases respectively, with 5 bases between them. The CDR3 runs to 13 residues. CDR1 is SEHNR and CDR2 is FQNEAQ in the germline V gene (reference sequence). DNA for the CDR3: TGTGCCAGCAGCTTCCGGGATAATTCACCCCTCCACTTT. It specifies CASSFRDNSPLHF.

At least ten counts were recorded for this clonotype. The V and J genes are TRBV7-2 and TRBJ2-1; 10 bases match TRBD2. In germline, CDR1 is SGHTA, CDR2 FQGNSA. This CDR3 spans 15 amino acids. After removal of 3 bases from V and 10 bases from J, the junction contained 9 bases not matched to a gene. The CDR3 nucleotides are TGTGCCAGCAGCTTTCCTACTAGCGGGATAGGGGAGCAGTTCTTC. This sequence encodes CASSFPTSGIGEQFF.

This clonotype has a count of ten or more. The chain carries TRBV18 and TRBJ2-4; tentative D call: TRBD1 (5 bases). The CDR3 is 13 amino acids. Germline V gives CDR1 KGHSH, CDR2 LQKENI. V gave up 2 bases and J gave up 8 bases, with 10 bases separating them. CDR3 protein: CASSPEVRDIQYF. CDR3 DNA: TGTGCCAGCTCACCAGAGGTCAGGGACATTCAGTACTTC. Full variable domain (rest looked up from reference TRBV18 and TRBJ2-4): NAGVMQNPRHLVRRRGQEARLRCSPMKGHSHVYWYRQLPEEGLKFMVYLQKENIIDESGMPKERFSAEFPKEGPSILRIQQVVRGDSAAYFCASSPEVRDIQYFGAGTRLSVL.

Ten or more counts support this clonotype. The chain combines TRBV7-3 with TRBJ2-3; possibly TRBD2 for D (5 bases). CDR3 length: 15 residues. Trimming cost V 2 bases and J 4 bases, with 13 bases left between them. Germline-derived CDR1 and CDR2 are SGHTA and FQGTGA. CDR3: CASSLGETAADTQYF. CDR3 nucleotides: TGTGCCAGCAGCTTAGGGGAGACCGCCGCAGATACGCAGTATTTT.

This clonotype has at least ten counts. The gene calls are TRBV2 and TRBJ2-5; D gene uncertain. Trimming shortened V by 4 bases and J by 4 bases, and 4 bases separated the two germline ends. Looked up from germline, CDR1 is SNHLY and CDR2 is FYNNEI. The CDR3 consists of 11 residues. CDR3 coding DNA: TGTGCCAGCAGTGGTCGAGAGACCCAGTACTTC. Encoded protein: CASSGRETQYF. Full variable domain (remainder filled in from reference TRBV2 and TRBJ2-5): EPEVTQTPSHQVTQMGQEVILRCVPISNHLYFYWYRQILGQKVEFLVSFYNNEISEKSEIFDDQFSVERPDGSNFTLKIRSTKLEDSAMYFCASSGRETQYFGPGTRLLVL.

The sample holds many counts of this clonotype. The CDR3 DNA reads TGTGCCAGCAGTCCCCAGGGGGGCCTCAATGAAAAACTGTTTTTT. Amino acids: CASSPQGGLNEKLFF. The chain uses TRBV6-5 and TRBJ1-4, with 7 bases fitting TRBD1. The germline V gene encodes CDR1 MNHEY and CDR2 SVGAGI. The V gene end was trimmed by 5 bases and the J gene end by 5 bases; junction bases not matched to a gene: 8. This CDR3 region has 15 residues.

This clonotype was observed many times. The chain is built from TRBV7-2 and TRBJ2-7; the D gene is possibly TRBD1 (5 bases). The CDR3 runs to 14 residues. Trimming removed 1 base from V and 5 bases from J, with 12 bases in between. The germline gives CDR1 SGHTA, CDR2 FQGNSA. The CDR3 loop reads CASSLGQGFHEQYF. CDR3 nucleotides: TGTGCCAGCAGCTTAGGGCAGGGATTCCACGAGCAGTACTTC.

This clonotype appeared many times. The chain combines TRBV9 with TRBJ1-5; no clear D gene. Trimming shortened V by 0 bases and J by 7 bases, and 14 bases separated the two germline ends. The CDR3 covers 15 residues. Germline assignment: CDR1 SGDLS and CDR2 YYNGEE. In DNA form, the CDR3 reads TGTGCCAGCAGCGTAGACGGGAGGGAGGGACAGCCCCAGCATTTT. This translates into CASSVDGREGQPQHF.

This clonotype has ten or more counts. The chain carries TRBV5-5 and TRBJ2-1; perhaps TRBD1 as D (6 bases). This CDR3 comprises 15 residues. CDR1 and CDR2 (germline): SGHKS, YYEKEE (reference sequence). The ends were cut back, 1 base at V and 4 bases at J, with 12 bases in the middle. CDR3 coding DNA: TGTGCCAGCAGCTTGAGTGGGACAACTTACAATGAGCAGTTCTTC. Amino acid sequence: CASSLSGTTYNEQFF.